These 17 T cell receptor beta chains share one sample of origin, sequenced in a study of cytomegalovirus exposure and HLA in healthy donors (TCRdb year 2017). Libraries were made using the immunoSEQ multiplex PCR assay. For the multiplex PCR, a mixture combining 60 forward primers for TCR Vbeta segments and 13 reverse primers for TCR Jbeta segments was used. The table comes from immuneACCESS by way of TCRdb, which keeps in-frame sequences with V and J called. Part of the clones is missing from these tables; in studies checked, under half for an unresolved V gene and the rest for unknown reasons. The sample contains roughly 120,000 clones, nearly 80% of them found a single time. Jointly, the top ten make up roughly 1.3% of the sample. The specimen was PBMCs. The receptors stem from a woman aged 30 to 39 in good health and CMV-seronegative.

This sequence joins TRBV6-1 and TRBJ1-1, with D unclear. Germline V gene data show CDR1 as MNHNS and CDR2 as SASEGT. Trimming stripped 3 bases from V and 7 bases from J, with 15 bases between. The CDR3 spans 14 residues. CDR3 loop: CASSDGLRSLEAFF. The CDR3 DNA reads TGTGCCAGCAGTGACGGTTTGAGGAGCCTTGAAGCTTTCTTT.

The gene calls are TRBV29-1 and TRBJ1-2, with a weak D call TRBD1 (5 bases). Germline values: CDR1 SQVTM, CDR2 ANQGSEA. This CDR3 has 13 amino acids. Trimming removed 6 bases from V and 0 bases from J, with 11 bases in between. CDR3 DNA sequence: TGCAGCGTCCAGGGCGAGTCTAACTATGGCTACACCTTC. Its protein product is CSVQGESNYGYTF.

The chain combines TRBV16 with TRBJ1-1; D is undetermined. The CDR3 contains 13 residues. Germline CDR1 reads KGHSY; CDR2 reads FQNENV. V gave up 0 bases and J gave up 6 bases, with 8 bases separating them. The CDR3 spells CASSQSTRAEAFF. The CDR3 nucleotides are TGTGCCAGCAGCCAATCTACCCGGGCTGAAGCTTTCTTT.

The genes are TRBV29-1 and TRBJ2-3; D gene uncertain. Germline V lookup: CDR1 SQVTM, CDR2 ANQGSEA. V was pared by 7 bases and J by 6 bases, with 8 bases between. This CDR3 has 10 residues. The CDR3 protein is CSAMEDTQYF. The CDR3 coding sequence is TGCAGCGCCATGGAGGATACGCAGTATTTT.

The V call is TRBV7-2, the J call TRBJ2-3; TRBD2 agrees at 8 bases. CDR1 is SGHTA and CDR2 is FQGNSA in the germline V gene. This CDR3 is 15 amino acids long. The trim removed 3 bases at V and 5 bases at J, leaving 7 bases unmatched. The CDR3 nucleotides are TGTGCCAGCAGCTTCCGGGAGGGCCTAGGAGATACGCAGTATTTT. Its protein is CASSFREGLGDTQYF.

The V call is TRBV27, the J call TRBJ2-7; the match to TRBD1 covers 7 bases. V shed 3 bases, J shed 6 bases, and the junction held 5 bases outside the gene matches. Germline V gene sequence: CDR1 MNHEY, CDR2 SMNVEV (reference sequence). This CDR3 is built from 13 residues. The CDR3 here is CASSFRDSGEQYF. Here the CDR3 DNA reads TGTGCCAGCAGTTTCCGGGACAGTGGCGAGCAGTACTTC.

In DNA, the CDR3 is TGCGCCAGCAGCTCACAGCAAACGAACACTGAAGCTTTCTTT. Translation: CASSSQQTNTEAFF. The chain has TRBV5-1 and TRBJ1-1, with D uncertain. V was cut by 3 bases and J by 1 base, with 10 bases left in between. The CDR3 consists of 14 residues. Germline loops: CDR1 SGHRS, CDR2 YFSETQ.

The genes are TRBV14 and TRBJ1-5, with 9 positions matching TRBD1. This CDR3 region has 15 residues. CDR1 is SGHDN and CDR2 is FVKESK in the germline V gene. V lost 2 bases, J lost 7 bases, and 6 bases stayed unmatched. The CDR3 reads CASSQPNRGQQPQHF. The CDR3 nucleotides are TGTGCCAGCAGCCAACCGAACAGGGGGCAGCAGCCCCAGCATTTT. Looking up the rest from reference TRBV14 and TRBJ1-5 gives the full variable domain: EAGVTQFPSHSVIEKGQTVTLRCDPISGHDNLYWYRRVMGKEIKFLLHFVKESKQDESGMPNNRFLAERTGGTYSTLKVQPAELEDSGVYFCASSQPNRGQQPQHFGDGTRLSIL.

The chain recombines TRBV6-1 with TRBJ2-2; tentative D call: TRBD1 (6 bases). The CDR3 is 13 amino acids. Between the trimmed V and J ends, which lost 8 bases and 1 base, there was a span of 8 bases. Germline CDR1 MNHNS, CDR2 SASEGT. The CDR3: CASQTGNTGELFF. The CDR3 DNA sequence: TGTGCCAGCCAGACAGGGAACACCGGGGAGCTGTTTTTT.

In its sample, this clone was seen a few times. V usage is TRBV9 and J usage is TRBJ1-1, with D hard to call. Between the trimmed V and J ends, which lost 4 bases and 5 bases, there was a span of 12 bases. The germline gives CDR1 SGDLS, CDR2 YYNGEE. There are 13 residues in the CDR3. Here the CDR3 reads CASSPTPWTEAFF. The DNA of the CDR3 is TGTGCCAGCAGCCCAACTCCATGGACTGAAGCTTTCTTT.

This chain uses TRBV28 with TRBJ2-2; the match to TRBD2 covers 11 bases. Germline CDR1 MDHEN, CDR2 SYDVKM. This CDR3 spans 16 amino acids. The V and J ends lost 5 bases and 3 bases, in that order; junction bases with no gene match: 5. In DNA form, the CDR3 reads TGTGCCAGCAGTATCGTAGCGGGGGGGCACACCGGGGAGCTGTTTTTT. Translating gives CASSIVAGGHTGELFF.

This clone was detected once. The chain carries TRBV4-1 and TRBJ2-7; weak D call: TRBD1 (5 bases). Trimming left V 1 base short and J 6 bases short, with 19 bases between. The CDR3 is 16 amino acids. CDR1 and CDR2 from the germline V gene are MGHRA and YSYEKL. The CDR3 DNA follows: TGCGCCAGCAGCCAAGCCCTTTGGCAGGGATCGAGCGAGCAGTACTTC. Amino acid sequence: CASSQALWQGSSEQYF.

V and J are TRBV4-3 and TRBJ2-7; tentative D call: TRBD2 (5 bases). V was pared by 4 bases and J by 3 bases, with 13 bases between. Germline CDR1 and CDR2: LGHNA and YSLEER. This CDR3 spans 14 amino acids. In DNA, the CDR3 is TGCGCCAGCAGCCGCGGACCAGGAGGCTACGAGCAGTACTTC. This gives the protein CASSRGPGGYEQYF.

The chain is built from TRBV20-1 and TRBJ2-3, with D unclear. This CDR3 region has 10 residues. Trimming took 6 bases from V and 3 from J, leaving 4 bases between them. Germline V lookup: CDR1 DFQATT, CDR2 SNEGSKA (reference sequence). The CDR3 DNA reads as TGCAGTGCCCCAACAGATACGCAGTATTTT. Residues: CSAPTDTQYF.

In its sample, this clone was seen a few times. The chain has TRBV7-8 and TRBJ2-1, with 13 positions matching TRBD2. The germline V gene encodes CDR1 SGHVS and CDR2 FQNEAQ. Trimming at V came to 5 bases and at J to 14 bases, leaving 15 bases not matched to a gene. The CDR3 consists of 16 residues. The CDR3 sequence is CASSPSRGVTSGREFF. DNA of the CDR3: TGTGCCAGCAGCCCGAGCCGCGGGGTCACTAGCGGGAGGGAGTTCTTC.

The V gene is TRBV10-3, the J gene TRBJ1-1, with 8 positions matching TRBD1. V lost 5 bases and J lost 1; bases outside the gene matches: 0. The CDR3 length is 13 residues. Germline CDR1 ENHRY, CDR2 SYGVKD. This chain's CDR3 is CAISTGGNTEAFF. The CDR3 region has the DNA TGTGCCATCAGTACAGGGGGGAACACTGAAGCTTTCTTT.

This clone has just one count. The rearrangement links TRBV15 to TRBJ1-2; 7 nucleotides align to TRBD1. The germline CDR1 and CDR2 sequences are LNHNV and YYDKDF (reference sequence). V was clipped by 2 bases and J by 0 bases; unmatched bases: 3. The CDR3 is 15 residues long. The CDR3 sequence is CATSRRQGTNYGYTF. The CDR3 DNA reads TGTGCCACCAGCAGACGACAGGGAACTAACTATGGCTACACCTTC. Based on the CDR3 plus reference TRBV15 and TRBJ1-2, the full variable domain is DAMVIQNPRYQVTQFGKPVTLSCSQTLNHNVMYWYQQKSSQAPKLLFHYYDKDFNNEADTPDNFQSRRPNTSFCFLDIRSPGLGDTAMYLCATSRRQGTNYGYTFGSGTRLTVV.